Following are 18 T cell receptor beta chains from one sample sequenced in a study of graft-versus-host responses after intestinal transplantation. The repertoire was sequenced with immunoSEQ multiplex PCR; TCRdb's copy has only in-frame clones and lacks some. This table has 150,000 or so clones, over 90% appearing once. Their target antigens are unknown. The specimen was unstimulated CD4+ T cells sorted from spleen or lymph node cells, collected before intestinal transplant. These receptors originate from a human donor who received an intestinal transplant.

The chain uses TRBV28 and TRBJ1-5, with no clear D. This CDR3 region has 15 residues. V lost 1 base, J lost 1 base, and 8 bases lay in between. CDR1 is MDHEN and CDR2 is SYDVKM in the germline V gene. The CDR3 coding sequence is TGTGCCAGCAGTTTATATTCAGAGAGCAATCAGCCCCAGCATTTT. Translation: CASSLYSESNQPQHF.

The chain employs TRBV11-2 and TRBJ1-6; D gene uncertain. Germline V CDR1 and CDR2: SGHAT, FQNNGV. V was pared by 0 bases and J by 10 bases, with 4 bases between. This CDR3 is built from 12 residues. The CDR3, as DNA: TGTGCCAGCAGCTTAGAATACTCACCCCTCCACTTT. This gives the protein CASSLEYSPLHF.

This clone has more than one count but fewer than ten. The genes are TRBV5-1 and TRBJ2-7, with no clear D. The CDR3 has 14 residues. V was shortened by 4 bases and J by 3 bases, with 14 bases between the two germline ends. The germline V gene encodes CDR1 SGHRS and CDR2 YFSETQ. This CDR3 is CASSRTGISYEQYF. DNA of the CDR3: TGCGCCAGCAGCCGAACTGGGATTAGCTACGAGCAGTACTTC.

The chain joins TRBV5-4 to TRBJ2-1, with TRBD2 identical over 7 bases. J lost 7 bases, V lost 0 bases, and 7 bases had no gene match. Germline V gene sequence: CDR1 SGHNT, CDR2 YYREEE (reference sequence). The CDR3 is made up of 15 amino acids. CDR3: CASSLGGGEGNEQFF. The CDR3 DNA reads as TGTGCCAGCAGCTTGGGTGGAGGGGAGGGGAATGAGCAGTTCTTC. Combining the CDR3 with reference TRBV5-4 and TRBJ2-1 gives the whole variable domain ETGVTQSPTHLIKTRGQQVTLRCSSQSGHNTVSWYQQALGQGPQFIFQYYREEENGRGNFPPRFSGLQFPNYSSELNVNALELDDSALYLCASSLGGGEGNEQFFGPGTRLTVL.

CDR3 region: CASSLFGQGAISGANVLTF. The CDR3 DNA is TGTGCCAGCAGTTTATTCGGACAGGGGGCAATCTCTGGGGCCAACGTCCTGACTTTC. This sequence joins TRBV27 and TRBJ2-6, with 11 bases aligning to TRBD1. Germline V gives CDR1 MNHEY, CDR2 SMNVEV (reference sequence). The CDR3 sequence is 19 residues long. V dropped 1 base and J dropped 0; count of bases not matched to a gene: 5.

CDR3 sequence (DNA): TGTGCCAGCAGCGCCCGGGACAGCTATGGCTACACCTTC. This sequence encodes CASSARDSYGYTF. J is TRBJ1-2 and V is TRBV11-3; 7 bases match TRBD1. The germline V gene encodes CDR1 SGHNT and CDR2 YENEEA. V trimming: 5 bases; J trimming: 4 bases; junction bases outside the gene matches: 4. The CDR3 runs to 13 residues.

The gene calls are TRBV2 and TRBJ2-5; tentative D call: TRBD2 (7 bases). This CDR3 region has 14 residues. V shed 6 bases and J shed 4 bases, with 15 bases lying between them. The V gene's germline CDR1 is SNHLY and CDR2 FYNNEI. CDR3 sequence (DNA): TGTGCCAGCAGGGAGGGGGGGCGGGGAGAGACCCAGTACTTC. Translation: CASREGGRGETQYF. Full variable domain (rest looked up from reference TRBV2 and TRBJ2-5): EPEVTQTPSHQVTQMGQEVILRCVPISNHLYFYWYRQILGQKVEFLVSFYNNEISEKSEIFDDQFSVERPDGSNFTLKIRSTKLEDSAMYFCASREGGRGETQYFGPGTRLLVL.

The rearrangement joins TRBV21-1 to TRBJ1-4; the table calls TRBD1, which could not be checked here. TRBV21-1 constitutes a pseudogene. The CDR3 is made up of 13 amino acids. CDR3 protein: CASSPRTGHKLFF. The CDR3 bases are TGTGCCAGCAGCCCCCGGACAGGGCATAAACTGTTTTTT.

The V call is TRBV5-1, the J call TRBJ2-2, with TRBD1 as a possible D gene (5 bases). In germline, CDR1 is SGHRS, CDR2 YFSETQ. The germline V and J ends were trimmed by 5 bases and 1 base, with 9 bases remaining between them. The CDR3 is 14 residues long. DNA for the CDR3: TGCGCCAGCAGGGGCAGGGAGAACACCGGGGAGCTGTTTTTT. It encodes CASRGRENTGELFF.

This clone was recorded once. V and J are TRBV30 and TRBJ2-7, with D maybe TRBD1 (7 bases). CDR3 length: 14 amino acids. In germline, CDR1 is GTSNPN, CDR2 SVGIG (reference sequence). V lost 2 bases and J lost 4, with 15 bases in between. CDR3 loop: CAWSRTGGDYEQYF. The CDR3 DNA sequence: TGTGCCTGGAGTCGGACAGGAGGGGATTACGAGCAGTACTTC.

The chain combines TRBV9 with TRBJ1-1; tentative D call: TRBD1 (6 bases). The ends were cut back, 3 bases at V and 0 bases at J, with 18 bases in the middle. Germline lookup yields CDR1 SGDLS and CDR2 YYNGEE. The CDR3 covers 17 residues. Here the CDR3 DNA reads TGTGCCAGCAGCGGAACACAGGGTTCGGCAATGAACACTGAAGCTTTCTTT. It codes for CASSGTQGSAMNTEAFF.

The chain recombines TRBV5-6 with TRBJ1-2; no firm D call. The CDR3 has 14 amino acids. Trimming stripped 0 bases from V and 1 base from J, with 7 bases between. Germline V gene sequence: CDR1 SGHDT, CDR2 YYEEEE. CDR3 residues: CASSLAGVNYGYTF. The CDR3 nucleotides are TGTGCCAGCAGCTTGGCAGGAGTTAACTATGGCTACACCTTC.

As DNA, the CDR3 is TGCGCCAGCAGCTCCAGAGACCGCTCTGGAAACACCATATATTTT. Its protein is CASSSRDRSGNTIYF. V and J are TRBV4-1 and TRBJ1-3; D not certain. CDR1 and CDR2 from the germline V gene are MGHRA and YSYEKL. V gave up 5 bases and J gave up 0 bases, with 11 bases separating them. The CDR3 covers 15 residues.

The V gene is TRBV28, the J gene TRBJ1-3; TRBD1 matches 7 bases. Looked up from germline, CDR1 is MDHEN and CDR2 is SYDVKM. V lost 7 bases and J lost 0; bases outside the gene matches: 6. The CDR3 runs to 15 residues. CDR3 sequence: CASTPRDSSGNTIYF. The CDR3 DNA follows: TGTGCCAGCACTCCGAGGGACAGCTCTGGAAACACCATATATTTT. Using reference TRBV28 and TRBJ1-3 for the parts outside the CDR3, the full variable domain is DVKVTQSSRYLVKRTGEKVFLECVQDMDHENMFWYRQDPGLGLRLIYFSYDVKMKEKGDIPEGYSVSREKKERFSLILESASTNQTSMYLCASTPRDSSGNTIYFGEGSWLTVV.

This clone was picked up one time. This chain links TRBV19 with TRBJ1-5; the D gene is possibly TRBD1 (5 bases). The CDR3 spans 17 residues. CDR1 is LNHDA and CDR2 is SQIVND in the germline V gene (reference sequence). Trimming took 4 bases from V and 1 from J, leaving 17 bases between them. The CDR3 is CASSTTANPGSNQPQHF. CDR3 coding DNA: TGTGCCAGTAGTACGACAGCCAACCCGGGGAGCAATCAGCCCCAGCATTTT. The whole variable domain, filled in from reference TRBV19 and TRBJ1-5, reads DGGITQSPKYLFRKEGQNVTLSCEQNLNHDAMYWYRQDPGQGLRLIYYSQIVNDFQKGDIAEGYSVSREKKESFPLTVTSAQKNPTAFYLCASSTTANPGSNQPQHFGDGTRLSIL.

The chain recombines TRBV6-1 with TRBJ2-1, with 7 bases identical to TRBD2. CDR3 length equals 13 residues. Unmatched junction bases numbered 5, after V lost 5 bases and J lost 7 bases. Germline lookup yields CDR1 MNHNS and CDR2 SASEGT. The CDR3 sequence: CASSSPLANEQFF. The CDR3 DNA reads as TGTGCCAGCAGTTCACCACTAGCGAATGAGCAGTTCTTC.

In its sample, this clone was seen once. This chain links TRBV5-1 with TRBJ2-1; TRBD2 matches at 7 bases. From germline, CDR1 is SGHRS and CDR2 YFSETQ. This CDR3 is built from 14 residues. V trimming: 7 bases; J trimming: 4 bases; junction bases outside the gene matches: 8. CDR3 residues: CASGGLADYNEQFF. In DNA form, the CDR3 reads TGCGCCAGCGGCGGGCTAGCGGATTACAATGAGCAGTTCTTC.

V gene TRBV5-6 combines with J gene TRBJ1-2; D gene ambiguous. The CDR3 totals 12 residues. Germline V gene lookup returns CDR1 SGHDT and CDR2 YYEEEE. The V gene lost 0 bases and the J gene lost 7 bases, with 7 bases spanning the gap. In DNA form, the CDR3 reads TGTGCCAGCAGCTTGGTCTCAGGTGGCTACACCTTC. Protein: CASSLVSGGYTF.